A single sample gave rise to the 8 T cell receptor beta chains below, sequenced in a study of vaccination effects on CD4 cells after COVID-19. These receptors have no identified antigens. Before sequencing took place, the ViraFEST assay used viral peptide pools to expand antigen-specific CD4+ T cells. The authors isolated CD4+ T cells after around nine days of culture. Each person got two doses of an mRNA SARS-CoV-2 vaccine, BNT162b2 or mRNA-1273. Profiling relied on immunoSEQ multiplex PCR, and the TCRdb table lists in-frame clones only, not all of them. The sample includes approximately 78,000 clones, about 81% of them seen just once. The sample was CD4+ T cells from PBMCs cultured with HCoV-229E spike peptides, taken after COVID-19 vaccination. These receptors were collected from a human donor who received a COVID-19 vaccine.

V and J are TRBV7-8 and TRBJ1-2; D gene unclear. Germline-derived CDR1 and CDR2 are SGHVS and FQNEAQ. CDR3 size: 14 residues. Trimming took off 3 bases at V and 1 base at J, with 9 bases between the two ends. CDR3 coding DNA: TGTGCCAGCAGCTTTAGGGAGGGTAACTATGGCTACACCTTC. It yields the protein CASSFREGNYGYTF. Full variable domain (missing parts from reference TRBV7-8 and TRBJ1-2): GAGVSQSPRYKVAKRGQDVALRCDPISGHVSLFWYQQALGQGPEFLTYFQNEAQLDKSGLPSDRFFAERPEGSVSTLKIQRTQQEDSAVYLCASSFREGNYGYTFGSGTRLTVV.

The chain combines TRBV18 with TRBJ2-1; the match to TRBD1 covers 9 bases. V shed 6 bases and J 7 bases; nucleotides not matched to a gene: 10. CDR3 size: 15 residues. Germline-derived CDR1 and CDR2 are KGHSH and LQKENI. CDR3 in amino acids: CASSPDRGARNEQFF. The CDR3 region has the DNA TGTGCCAGCTCTCCCGACAGGGGGGCTAGGAATGAGCAGTTCTTC.

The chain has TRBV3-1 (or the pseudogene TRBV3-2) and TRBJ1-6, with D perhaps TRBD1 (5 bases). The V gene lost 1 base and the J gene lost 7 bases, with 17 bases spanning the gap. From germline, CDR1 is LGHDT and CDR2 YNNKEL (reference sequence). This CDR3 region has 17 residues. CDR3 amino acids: CASSQVAVRDPNSPLHF. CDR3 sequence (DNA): TGTGCCAGCAGCCAAGTTGCGGTGCGGGACCCCAATTCACCCCTCCACTTT.

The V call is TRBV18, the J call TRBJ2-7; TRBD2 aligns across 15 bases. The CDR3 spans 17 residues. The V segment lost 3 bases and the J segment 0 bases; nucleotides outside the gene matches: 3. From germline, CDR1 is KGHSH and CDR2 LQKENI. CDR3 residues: CASSPRTSGGGSYEQYV. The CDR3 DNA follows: TGTGCCAGCTCACCGCGGACTAGCGGGGGGGGCTCCTACGAGCAGTACGTC.

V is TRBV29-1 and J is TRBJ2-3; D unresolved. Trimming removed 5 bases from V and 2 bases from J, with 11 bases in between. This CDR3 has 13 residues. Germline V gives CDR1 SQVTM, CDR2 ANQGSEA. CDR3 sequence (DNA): TGCAGCGTTCTCGACGCTATCACAGATACGCAGTATTTT. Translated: CSVLDAITDTQYF.

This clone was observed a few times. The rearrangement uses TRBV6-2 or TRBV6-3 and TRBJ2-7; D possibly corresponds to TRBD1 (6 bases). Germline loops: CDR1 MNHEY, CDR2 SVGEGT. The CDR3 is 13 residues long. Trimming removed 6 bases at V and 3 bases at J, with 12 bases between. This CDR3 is CASSITGFYEQYV. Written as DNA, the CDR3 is TGTGCCAGCAGCATAACAGGGTTCTACGAGCAGTACGTC.

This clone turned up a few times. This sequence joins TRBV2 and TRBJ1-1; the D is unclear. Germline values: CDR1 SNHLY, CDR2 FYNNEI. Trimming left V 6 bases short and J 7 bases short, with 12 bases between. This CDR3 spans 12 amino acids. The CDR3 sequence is CASREQVNEAFF. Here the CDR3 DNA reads TGTGCCAGCAGAGAACAAGTAAATGAAGCTTTCTTT.

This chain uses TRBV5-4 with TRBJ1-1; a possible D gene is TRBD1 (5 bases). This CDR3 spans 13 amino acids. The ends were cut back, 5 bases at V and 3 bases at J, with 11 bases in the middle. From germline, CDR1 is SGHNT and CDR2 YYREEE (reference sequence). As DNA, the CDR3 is TGTGCCAGCAGTCATCAGGGATACACTGAAGCTTTCTTT. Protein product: CASSHQGYTEAFF. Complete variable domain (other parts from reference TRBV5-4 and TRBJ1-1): ETGVTQSPTHLIKTRGQQVTLRCSSQSGHNTVSWYQQALGQGPQFIFQYYREEENGRGNFPPRFSGLQFPNYSSELNVNALELDDSALYLCASSHQGYTEAFFGQGTRLTVV.